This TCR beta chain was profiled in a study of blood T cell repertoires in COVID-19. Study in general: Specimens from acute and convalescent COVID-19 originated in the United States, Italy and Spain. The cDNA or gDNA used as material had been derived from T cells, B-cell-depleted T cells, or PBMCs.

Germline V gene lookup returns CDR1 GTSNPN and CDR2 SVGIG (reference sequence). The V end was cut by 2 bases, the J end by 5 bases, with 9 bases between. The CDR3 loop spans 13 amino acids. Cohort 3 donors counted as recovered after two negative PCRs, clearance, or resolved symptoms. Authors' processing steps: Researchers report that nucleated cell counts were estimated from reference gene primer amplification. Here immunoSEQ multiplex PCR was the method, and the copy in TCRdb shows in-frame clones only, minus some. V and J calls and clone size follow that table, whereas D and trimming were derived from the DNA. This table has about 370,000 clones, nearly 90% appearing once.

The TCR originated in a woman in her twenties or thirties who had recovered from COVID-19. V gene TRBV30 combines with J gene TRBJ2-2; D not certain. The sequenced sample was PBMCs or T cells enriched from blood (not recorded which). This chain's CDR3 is CAWSIARTGELFF. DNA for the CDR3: TGTGCCTGGAGTATAGCTCGGACCGGGGAGCTGTTTTTT.